A selection of T cell receptor beta chains follows, all from one sample in a study of naive and memory T cell subsets. MiXCR, run by TCRdb on the UMI-ligation and nested PCR reads, gives a single entry per CDR3 protein. The repertoire includes 15,000 or so distinct CDR3 sequences, about 9% of them detected once, and 20% to 25% sits in the top ten. Material for sequencing was central memory CD8+ T cells from blood. Every receptor here comes from a human donor in good health. CDR3s include the opening cysteine and the closing phenylalanine or tryptophan. D genes are given only for firm matches. Clone size is stated in some rows and not others, as once, few, many or a class when expanded.

j_call d_call clone_size v_call cdr3_aa cdr3_nt
TRBJ1-2 . . TRBV7-9 CATEEDRTNYGYTF TGTGCCACTGAAGAAGACAGAACTAACTATGGCTACACCTTC
TRBJ2-7 . . TRBV7-2 CASSLPGRVGAYEQYF TGTGCCAGCAGCCTCCCGGGACGAGTTGGGGCCTACGAGCAGTACTTC
TRBJ2-1 TRBD2 many TRBV4-3 CASSQEWLAGGWGYNEQFF TGCGCCAGCAGCCAAGAGTGGCTAGCGGGAGGGTGGGGTTACAATGAGCAGTTCTTC
TRBJ2-7 TRBD2 many TRBV20-1 CSATPTSETYEQYF TGCAGTGCTACCCCGACTAGCGAGACCTACGAGCAGTACTTC
TRBJ2-7 . few TRBV4-3 CASSPLNGNDEQYF TGCGCCAGCAGCCCTCTCAATGGGAATGACGAGCAGTACTTC
TRBJ2-3 TRBD2 . TRBV4-3 CASSQNVAGGSTDTQYF TGCGCCAGCAGCCAAAATGTAGCGGGGGGAAGCACAGATACGCAGTATTTT
TRBJ2-7 . many TRBV13 CASSEGAGDYEQYF TGTGCCAGCAGCGAGGGGGCGGGAGATTACGAGCAGTACTTC
TRBJ2-3 . few TRBV6-4 CASSDDPSSTDTQYF TGTGCCAGCAGTGATGACCCTTCTAGCACAGATACGCAGTATTTT
TRBJ2-7 . many TRBV5-6 CASSSGLTPYEQYF TGTGCCAGCAGCTCCGGACTGACCCCCTACGAGCAGTACTTC
TRBJ2-7 TRBD2 many TRBV19 CASSIAGGASEQYF TGTGCCAGTAGTATAGCGGGGGGAGCCTCGGAGCAGTACTTC
TRBJ2-7 TRBD1 . TRBV6-1 CATPGTVSYEQYF TGTGCCACTCCCGGGACAGTTAGCTACGAGCAGTACTTC
TRBJ2-7 . many TRBV29-1 CSVEDRTGNGYEQYF TGCAGCGTTGAAGACCGTACAGGGAATGGTTACGAGCAGTACTTC
TRBJ2-1 . few TRBV6-2/TRBV6-3 CASSYPPLWNEQFF TGTGCCAGCAGTTACCCACCGTTATGGAATGAGCAGTTCTTC
TRBJ1-1 . few TRBV27 CASSLLGAGDTEAFF TGTGCCAGCAGTTTGTTGGGGGCGGGTGACACTGAAGCTTTCTTT
TRBJ1-3 . few TRBV7-3 CASSPLGGYGNTIYF TGTGCCAGCAGCCCATTAGGGGGTTATGGAAACACCATATATTTT
TRBJ1-2 . many TRBV25-1 CATRDGNYGYTF TGTGCCACCAGAGACGGAAACTATGGCTACACCTTC
TRBJ2-7 . . TRBV28 CASSLVYSLGELPYF TGTGCCAGCAGTTTGGTATATTCCTTGGGAGAACTACCCTACTTC
TRBJ1-3 . medium-sized TRBV20-1 CSARDIEDNGNTIYF TGCAGTGCTAGAGATATTGAGGACAACGGAAACACCATATATTTT
TRBJ2-1 TRBD2 many TRBV4-3 CASSQVTSATSSYNEQFF TGCGCCAGCAGCCAGGTGACTAGCGCCACTAGCTCCTACAATGAGCAGTTCTTC
TRBJ2-7 TRBD1 . TRBV10-3 CAIRGDRPYEQYF TGTGCCATCAGGGGGGACAGGCCCTACGAGCAGTACTTC
TRBJ2-2 . many TRBV6-2/TRBV6-3 CASGITGELFF TGTGCCAGCGGAATCACCGGGGAGCTGTTTTTT
TRBJ2-1 TRBD2 many TRBV29-1 CSVEEGTSGDVGLQFF TGCAGCGTTGAAGAGGGGACTAGCGGGGACGTCGGGTTGCAGTTCTTC
TRBJ2-2 . few TRBV7-6 CASSPIPGGAFGELFF TGTGCCAGCAGTCCTATCCCAGGGGGGGCATTCGGGGAGCTGTTTTTT
TRBJ2-3 . few TRBV7-8 CASSLFDVSGYTQYF TGTGCCAGCAGCTTGTTTGACGTTTCAGGGTATACGCAGTATTTT
TRBJ1-2 . many TRBV12-3/TRBV12-4 CASSWVGDTYGYTF TGTGCCAGCAGTTGGGTTGGTGACACCTATGGCTACACCTTC
TRBJ2-7 TRBD1 . TRBV6-4 CASSESGTGSHEQYF TGTGCCAGCAGTGAGTCCGGGACAGGGTCCCACGAGCAGTACTTC
TRBJ2-7 . few TRBV28 CASSLLFKAYEQYF TGTGCCAGCAGTTTATTGTTCAAGGCCTACGAGCAGTACTTC
TRBJ2-1 . few TRBV27 CASSPLARTYNEQFF TGTGCCAGCAGTCCCCTAGCGCGAACCTACAATGAGCAGTTCTTC
TRBJ2-7 . . TRBV13 CASSAYCVSPQYF TGTGCCAGCAGCGCCTACTGTGTCTCGCCGCAGTACTTC
TRBJ2-1 TRBD2 many TRBV29-1 CSVVRLAGEKSYNEQFF TGCAGCGTTGTTCGGCTAGCGGGAGAAAAGTCCTACAATGAGCAGTTCTTC
TRBJ1-5 . . TRBV4-2 CASSPDPGNQPQHF TGTGCCAGCAGCCCGGACCCAGGCAATCAGCCCCAGCATTTT
TRBJ2-5 TRBD2 many TRBV7-2 CASSPAGGLAGSETQYF TGTGCCAGCAGCCCGGCGGGGGGACTAGCGGGATCGGAGACCCAGTACTTC
TRBJ2-1 . medium-sized TRBV24-1 CATSDLWDEQFF TGTGCCACCAGTGATTTGTGGGATGAGCAGTTCTTC
TRBJ2-7 . few TRBV28 CASSEPGGGNRYEQYF TGTGCCAGCAGTGAACCGGGAGGGGGCAATCGGTACGAGCAGTACTTC
TRBJ1-5 . many TRBV4-3 CASSQGVDSTVGNQPQHF TGCGCCAGCAGCCAAGGTGTCGACAGTACCGTAGGTAATCAGCCCCAGCATTTT
TRBJ2-7 TRBD2 many TRBV10-3 CAISETGLAGVYEQYF TGTGCCATCAGTGAGACGGGACTAGCGGGGGTCTACGAGCAGTACTTC
TRBJ2-1 TRBD2 . TRBV13 CASSSRGTSANEQFF TGTGCCAGCAGCTCGCGAGGGACTAGCGCCAATGAGCAGTTCTTC
TRBJ2-1 . . TRBV20-1 CSARDRVHYNEQFF TGCAGTGCTAGAGATCGGGTGCACTACAATGAGCAGTTCTTC
TRBJ2-1 TRBD2 . TRBV7-9 CASSWTSGGLNEQFF TGTGCCAGCAGCTGGACTAGCGGGGGTCTGAATGAGCAGTTCTTC
TRBJ2-3 . few TRBV7-9 CASSLALGERADTQYF TGTGCCAGCAGCTTAGCGCTGGGGGAAAGGGCAGATACGCAGTATTTT
TRBJ2-1 TRBD2 few TRBV20-1 CSATIPSGSIGQFF TGCAGTGCTACAATTCCTAGCGGGAGTATTGGGCAGTTCTTC
TRBJ1-5 . few TRBV12-3/TRBV12-4 CASSLGGLLVAGNQPQHF TGTGCCAGCAGTCTGGGGGGGCTTCTGGTGGCGGGCAATCAGCCCCAGCATTTT
TRBJ2-5 TRBD2 many TRBV20-1 CSARDSLAAETQYF TGCAGTGCTAGAGATTCGCTAGCGGCAGAGACCCAGTACTTC
TRBJ2-7 TRBD2 many TRBV4-3 CASSPTTSREQYF TGCGCCAGCAGCCCAACGACTAGCCGGGAGCAGTACTTC
TRBJ1-2 . many TRBV24-1 CATSDLHEAWAGGYTF TGTGCCACCAGTGATTTGCACGAAGCGTGGGCCGGGGGCTACACCTTC
TRBJ2-7 TRBD1 many TRBV10-3 CAISEDRESYEQYF TGTGCCATCAGCGAGGACAGGGAGAGCTACGAGCAGTACTTC
TRBJ1-2 TRBD1 . TRBV20-1 CSARDPDRGEFYGYTF TGCAGTGCTAGAGACCCGGACAGGGGAGAATTTTATGGCTACACCTTC
TRBJ2-1 . medium-sized TRBV7-9 CASSPSPFGPLHNEQFF TGTGCCAGCAGCCCTAGCCCCTTTGGGCCTCTCCACAATGAGCAGTTCTTC
TRBJ1-3 . many TRBV12-3/TRBV12-4 CASSRGPKGPGNTIYF TGTGCCAGCAGCCGTGGACCGAAAGGCCCTGGAAACACCATATATTTT
TRBJ2-2 . . TRBV3-2 CASSPSHGTSCGRELFF TGTGCCAGCAGCCCGAGTCACGGGACTAGCTGTGGCCGGGAGCTGTTTTTT
TRBJ2-7 . few TRBV19 CASSIDRGDEQYF TGTGCCAGTAGTATAGATCGAGGCGACGAGCAGTACTTC